This T cell receptor beta chain is drawn from a study of blood T cell repertoires in COVID-19 (dated by TCRdb to the early 2020s). Regarding the complete study: Collaborator samples came from the United States, Italy and Spain and covered acute and convalescent phases of COVID-19. Where available, HLA class I and class II types were taken from metadata supplied by the sample provider and were not determined by assay-based typing. Nearly every sample came with metadata listing a de-identified subject ID, COVID-19 status, age in years and sex. The repertoires were released in a freely available public database intended as a resource for research on the immune response to SARS-CoV-2. Samples came from the ongoing ImmuneRACE study (first 160 participants) plus 1,254 subjects from 6 global collaborators. The prospective study material was composed of cDNA or gDNA derived from T cells, B-cell-depleted T cells, or PBMCs. Subjects who had been exposed to COVID-19, were actively infected with it, or had recovered from it provided the deeply sampled blood TCRbeta repertoires that made up the dataset.

The immunoSEQ Assay, a bias-controlled multiplex PCR, was used to amplify TCRbeta CDR3 regions from genomic DNA. In the authors' own workflow: The number of nucleated cells in each sample was estimated by amplification of reference gene primers within the assay. Sequence reads were collapsed and filtered to measure the absolute abundance of every unique TCRbeta CDR3 rearrangement. For each sample, productive Simpson clonality was calculated by taking the square root of Simpson's diversity index across productive rearrangements. TCRdb took over this immuneACCESS table, retaining in-frame rearrangements with V and J assigned. Such tables are incomplete; in checked studies, under half of the missing clones stem from an unresolved V gene, and the remainder is unexplained. The DNA gave D and trimming, while V, J and clone size come from that table. The sample has over 450,000 clones on record, 89% of them singletons. The ten largest clones represent roughly 0.9% of the sample.

As encoded in the germline V gene, CDR1 is SGDLS while CDR2 is YYNGEE. V loses 1 base of germline sequence and J loses 6 bases, and the interval between the two ends is 12 bases. The CDR3 holds 14 amino acids from the cysteine to the phenylalanine. Only CDR3 DNA remains: 42 bases, in frame from the first base. In Seattle, one collaborating source enrolled patients while the infection was active and tracked those patients longitudinally over the course of disease. Each collaborating institution followed its own protocols to collect whole blood in K2EDTA tubes. For TCRbeta analysis, collaborators shipped samples as frozen whole blood, isolated PBMCs, or DNA extracted from either of those sample types. Of note for this clone: Its binding antigen is unknown. Qualities for individual bases were not recorded, and no much larger clone is one base off.

Paper-wide results and their limitations: The amount of clinical and demographic metadata varied by source and participant and was provided uncurated.

This TCR came from a man aged 18 to 30 with COVID-19, enrolled during active disease. This chain is built from TRBV9 and TRBJ2-3; the D region possibly corresponds to TRBD1 (6 bases align). The sample taken for sequencing was peripheral blood. The CDR3 in this case is CASSVYGGHDTQYF. The DNA reads as follows: TGTGCCAGCAGCGTATATGGGGGCCACGATACGCAGTATTTT.